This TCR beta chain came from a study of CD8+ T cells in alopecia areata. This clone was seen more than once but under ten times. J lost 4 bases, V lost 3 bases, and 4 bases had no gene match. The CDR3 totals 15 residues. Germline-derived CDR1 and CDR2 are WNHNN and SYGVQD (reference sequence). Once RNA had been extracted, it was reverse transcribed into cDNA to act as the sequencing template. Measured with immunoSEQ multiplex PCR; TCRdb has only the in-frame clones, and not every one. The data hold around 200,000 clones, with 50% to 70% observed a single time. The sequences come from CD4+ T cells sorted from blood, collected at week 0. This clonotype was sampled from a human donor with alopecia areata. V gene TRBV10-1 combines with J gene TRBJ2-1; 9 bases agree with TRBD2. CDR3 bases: TGCGCCAGCAGTGAAGCCGCGGGGGGGTACAATGAGCAGTTCTTC. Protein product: CASSEAAGGYNEQFF.